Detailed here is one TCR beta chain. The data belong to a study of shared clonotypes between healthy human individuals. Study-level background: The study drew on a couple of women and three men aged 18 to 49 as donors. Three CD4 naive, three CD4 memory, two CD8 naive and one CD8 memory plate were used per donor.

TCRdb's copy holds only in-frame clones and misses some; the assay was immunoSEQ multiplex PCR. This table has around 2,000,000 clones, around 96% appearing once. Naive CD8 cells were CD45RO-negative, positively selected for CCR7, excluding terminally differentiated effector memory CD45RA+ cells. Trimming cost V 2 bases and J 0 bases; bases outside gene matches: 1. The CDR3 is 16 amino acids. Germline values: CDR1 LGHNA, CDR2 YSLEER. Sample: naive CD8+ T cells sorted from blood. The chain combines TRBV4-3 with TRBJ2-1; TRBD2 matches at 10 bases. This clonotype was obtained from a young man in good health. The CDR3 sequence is CASSQLAGGSYNEQFF. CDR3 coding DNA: TGCGCCAGCAGCCAATTAGCGGGGGGCTCCTACAATGAGCAGTTCTTC.